A single sample is the source of the 10 T cell receptor beta chains below, sequenced in a study of T cell repertoires in aging, cancer and after chemotherapy. A mixed TRB-A/B primer pool amplified rearranged TRB by multiplex touch-down PCR. Each CDR3 protein gets one entry after TCRdb re-called the multiplex PCR reads with MiXCR. This table holds about a thousand distinct CDR3 sequences, under 35% found once. Amplification of TCR beta used genomic DNA extracted from peripheral blood. The sample comprised blood. These receptors all come from a human donor with a solid tumor.

This clonotype is medium-sized. The chain is built from TRBV10-3 and TRBJ2-7; D ambiguous. The CDR3 has 15 residues. The germline CDR1 and CDR2 sequences are ENHRY and SYGVKD. V lost 0 bases and J lost 0, with 9 bases in between. CDR3 sequence: CAISESGKSSYEQYF. The CDR3 nucleotides are TGTGCCATCAGTGAGTCGGGTAAGAGCTCCTACGAGCAGTACTTC.

As regards this clonotype: A read error may explain this, as a much larger clone is one base away. The rearrangement joins TRBV5-6 to TRBJ2-3; the match to TRBD1 covers 8 bases. CDR3 length equals 17 residues. Germline CDR1 is SGHDT and CDR2 is YYEEEE. The CDR3 region is CASSLLGTGGSTDTHYF. DNA for the CDR3: TGTGCCAGCAGCTTGTTAGGGACAGGCGGTAGCACAGATACGCATTATTTT.

This clonotype was recorded a few times. The J gene is TRBJ2-1, the V gene TRBV7-2, with TRBD2 matching over 8 bases. The CDR3 runs to 14 residues. CDR1 and CDR2 (germline): SGHTA, FQGNSA. With V trimmed by 2 bases and J by 5 bases, 2 bases remained unmatched. The chain's CDR3 is CASSLTSGNNEQFF. Written as DNA, the CDR3 is TGTGCCAGCAGCTTAACTAGCGGAAACAATGAGCAGTTCTTC.

The V call is TRBV20-1, the J call TRBJ2-3, with 11 bases lining up with TRBD2. This CDR3 has 16 residues. The germline V gene encodes CDR1 DFQATT and CDR2 SNEGSKA (reference sequence). Trimming cost V 1 base and J 2 bases; bases outside gene matches: 5. For the CDR3, the DNA is TGCAGTGCTAGAGTGGGACTAGCGGCACACACAGATACGCAGTATTTT. It encodes CSARVGLAAHTDTQYF.

This clonotype is hyperexpanded within its sample. This chain links TRBV7-6 with TRBJ1-1, with a possible D match to TRBD1 (5 bases). The V and J ends lost 1 base and 8 bases respectively, with 11 bases between them. CDR3 size: 13 residues. Germline CDR1 SGHVS, CDR2 FNYEAQ. The CDR3, as DNA: TGTGCCAGCAGCTTAGAGTGGGCAGGGGAAGCTTTCTTT. Protein product: CASSLEWAGEAFF.

The rearrangement links TRBV28 to TRBJ2-7; D gene uncertain. CDR3 size: 12 residues. The V end was cut by 4 bases, the J end by 2 bases, with 6 bases between. CDR1 is MDHEN, CDR2 SYDVKM, per germline. In DNA form, the CDR3 reads TGTGCCAGCAGTTGGCTCACCTACGAGCAGTACTTC. Its protein is CASSWLTYEQYF.

V is TRBV5-1 and J is TRBJ1-1; D gene unclear. Germline lookup yields CDR1 SGHRS and CDR2 YFSETQ. V lost 0 bases, J lost 1 base, and 7 bases lay in between. CDR3 length equals 14 residues. The CDR3 spells CASSLAQTNTEAFF. CDR3 in DNA: TGCGCCAGCAGCTTGGCCCAGACGAACACTGAAGCTTTCTTT.

This clonotype has just one count. A read error is possible here, since a much larger clone lies one base away. The chain uses TRBV19 and TRBJ2-2; 10 bases align to TRBD1. This CDR3 region has 15 residues. With 7 bases clipped from V and 4 bases from J, the junction kept 6 bases outside the gene matches. Germline assignment: CDR1 LNHDA and CDR2 SQIVND (reference sequence). The CDR3 DNA is TGTGCCAGTACCGGACGGACAGGGGGCACCGGGGAGCTGTTTTTT. This sequence encodes CASTGRTGGTGELFF.

This clonotype is medium-sized in the sample. This chain joins TRBV19 and TRBJ2-7; TRBD2 agrees at 12 bases. This CDR3 is built from 15 residues. V lost 3 bases to trimming and J lost 3 bases; unmatched junction nucleotides: 3. CDR1 and CDR2 (germline): LNHDA, SQIVND (reference sequence). For the CDR3, the DNA is TGTGCCAGTAGTATGCGACTAGCGGGAGTCTACGAGCAGTACTTC. The encoded protein is CASSMRLAGVYEQYF.

The chain joins TRBV20-1 to TRBJ2-3; 8 positions match TRBD2. The V and J ends lost 8 bases and 2 bases, in that order; junction bases with no gene match: 6. CDR1 is DFQATT, CDR2 SNEGSKA, per germline (reference sequence). The CDR3 sequence is 13 residues long. CDR3 in amino acids: CSCPGGTTDTQYF. CDR3 bases: TGCAGTTGCCCGGGGGGGACCACAGATACGCAGTATTTT.